Each of the 10 T cell receptor beta chains below was sequenced from the same sample in a study of cytomegalovirus exposure and HLA in healthy donors. Primers: 60 Vbeta forward and 13 Jbeta reverse. Method: immunoSEQ multiplex PCR; TCRdb's copy keeps in-frame clones and lacks some. The sample carries fewer than 200,000 clones, about four fifths recorded once. Material for sequencing was PBMCs. These receptors came from a female donor in good health and CMV-seronegative.

V and J are TRBV28 and TRBJ2-5; 9 bases match TRBD2. Germline V CDR1 and CDR2: MDHEN, SYDVKM. This CDR3 is built from 16 residues. V shed 0 bases and J 5 bases; nucleotides not matched to a gene: 7. Here the CDR3 DNA reads TGTGCCAGCAGTTTATGGAAACTAGCGGGTGAGGAGACCCAGTACTTC. It codes for CASSLWKLAGEETQYF.

V usage is TRBV12-5 and J usage is TRBJ2-1, with no clear D. The CDR3 has 12 residues. From germline, CDR1 is LGHNT and CDR2 FRNRAP. Trimming pared 4 bases from V and 10 bases from J, leaving 11 bases between. CDR3 DNA: TGTGCTAGTGGTTCTTCTCCTCGGGAGCAGTTCTTC. This encodes CASGSSPREQFF. The entire variable domain, with the rest obtained from reference TRBV12-5 and TRBJ2-1, is as follows: DARVTQTPRHKVTEMGQEVTMRCQPILGHNTVFWYRQTMMQGLELLAYFRNRAPLDDSGMPKDRFSAEMPDATLATLKIQPSEPRDSAVYFCASGSSPREQFFGPGTRLTVL.

J is TRBJ2-7 and V is TRBV2; D is perhaps TRBD2 (6 bases). This CDR3 region has 15 residues. Deletions cut 3 bases from V and 3 bases from J, with 15 bases between. Germline V gives CDR1 SNHLY, CDR2 FYNNEI. The CDR3 DNA reads as TGTGCCAGCAGTGAGACCCCTGGGGGAGGCTACGAGCAGTACTTC. Amino acids: CASSETPGGGYEQYF.

This chain links TRBV30 with TRBJ2-1; D is unclear. Between the trimmed V and J ends, which lost 4 bases and 5 bases, there was a span of 12 bases. Germline assignment: CDR1 GTSNPN and CDR2 SVGIG (reference sequence). This CDR3 is 13 amino acids long. CDR3: CAWNSVVHNEQFF. In DNA form, the CDR3 reads TGTGCCTGGAATTCGGTGGTCCACAATGAGCAGTTCTTC. The full variable domain, rest sourced from reference TRBV30 and TRBJ2-1, is SQTIHQWPATLVQPVGSPLSLECTVEGTSNPNLYWYRQAAGRGLQLLFYSVGIGQISSEVPQNLSASRPQDRQFILSSKKLLLSDSGFYLCAWNSVVHNEQFFGPGTRLTVL.

J is TRBJ1-5 and V is TRBV27, with D unclear. The CDR3 is made up of 12 amino acids. V lost 4 bases and J 4 bases, leaving 5 bases between the germline ends. From germline, CDR1 is MNHEY and CDR2 SMNVEV (reference sequence). The CDR3 nucleotides read TGTGCCAGCAGTTCCTTTAATCAGCCCCAGCATTTT. Translated: CASSSFNQPQHF.

The chain is built from TRBV2 and TRBJ1-5; 7 bases are a match to TRBD1. V was clipped by 2 bases and J by 2 bases; unmatched bases: 6. Germline-derived CDR1 and CDR2 are SNHLY and FYNNEI. There are 16 residues in the CDR3. DNA for the CDR3: TGTGCCAGCAGTGAAAGAGGGGGCGAGGGCAATCAGCCCCAGCATTTT. Encoded protein: CASSERGGEGNQPQHF.

This chain joins TRBV19 and TRBJ1-5; 7 bases are shared with TRBD1. Germline assignment: CDR1 LNHDA and CDR2 SQIVND (reference sequence). The CDR3 consists of 15 residues. V was clipped by 6 bases and J by 12 bases; unmatched bases: 17. CDR3 nucleotides: TGTGCCAGTAGCATCGACGACAGGGCCGACGAACTCCAGCATTTT. It yields the protein CASSIDDRADELQHF.

V is TRBV4-2 and J is TRBJ2-2, with 8 bases that match TRBD2. This CDR3 comprises 16 residues. The germline V gene has CDR1 LGHNA and CDR2 YNFKEQ. Trimming took 0 bases from V and 6 from J; bases not matched to a gene: 6. The CDR3 here is CASSQDPAGGAGELFF. CDR3 in DNA: TGTGCCAGCAGCCAAGATCCTGCGGGAGGTGCCGGGGAGCTGTTTTTT.

This chain uses TRBV10-3 with TRBJ2-2; D unclear. Looked up from germline, CDR1 is ENHRY and CDR2 is SYGVKD. Trimming pared 7 bases from V and 2 bases from J, leaving 20 bases between. The CDR3 has 17 residues. Written as DNA, the CDR3 is TGTGCCATCACCGACCATCGACAACTTACAAACACCGGGGAGCTGTTTTTT. Translating gives CAITDHRQLTNTGELFF.

The rearrangement links TRBV2 to TRBJ2-7, with 8 bases fitting TRBD1. CDR3 size: 13 residues. Germline V lookup: CDR1 SNHLY, CDR2 FYNNEI. With V trimmed by 10 bases and J by 7 bases, 12 bases remained unmatched. The CDR3, as DNA: TGTGCCACTTTCTTGACAGGGGTGGGAGAGCAGTACTTC. This encodes CATFLTGVGEQYF.